Listed here are 21 T cell receptor beta chains from one sample, sequenced in a study of radiation and T cells in renal cell carcinoma. Noted time point: baseline pretreatment blood. As to treatment: 15 Gy SBRT to primary tumor, nephrectomy 4 weeks later. Sequencing was performed with immunoSEQ multiplex PCR; in TCRdb, only in-frame clones are kept and a portion is missing. The sample comprises 20,000 to 25,000 clones, about 80% of which are singletons, and 35% to 45% rests with the top ten. Sequenced material: blood, taken from a patient whose treatment included radiotherapy and nephrectomy. The receptors originated from a man in his sixties with renal cell carcinoma.

This clone was observed a few times. The V gene is TRBV19, the J gene TRBJ1-1, with D unclear. The CDR3 spans 13 residues. Trimming pared 4 bases from V and 2 bases from J, leaving 8 bases between. Germline values: CDR1 LNHDA, CDR2 SQIVND (reference sequence). The CDR3 loop reads CASSRGGNTEAFF. CDR3 coding DNA: TGTGCCAGTAGTAGGGGAGGAAACACTGAAGCTTTCTTT. Variable domain in full (rest from reference TRBV19 and TRBJ1-1): DGGITQSPKYLFRKEGQNVTLSCEQNLNHDAMYWYRQDPGQGLRLIYYSQIVNDFQKGDIAEGYSVSREKKESFPLTVTSAQKNPTAFYLCASSRGGNTEAFFGQGTRLTVV.

The V gene is TRBV10-3, the J gene TRBJ1-2; TRBD1 aligns across 8 bases. With V trimmed by 6 bases and J by 13 bases, 16 bases remained unmatched. This CDR3 region has 14 residues. Germline V lookup: CDR1 ENHRY, CDR2 SYGVKD. DNA for the CDR3: TGTGCCATCAGGGGGTCCGGGACAGGCCCAGTCGGCACCTTC. It translates to CAIRGSGTGPVGTF.

The rearrangement links TRBV19 to TRBJ2-4; D perhaps matches TRBD2 (5 bases). This CDR3 comprises 12 residues. The germline gives CDR1 LNHDA, CDR2 SQIVND (reference sequence). V was shortened by 5 bases and J by 9 bases, with 11 bases between the two germline ends. The CDR3 reads CASSGEYRIQYF. CDR3 DNA sequence: TGTGCCAGTAGTGGGGAGTATCGCATTCAGTACTTC.

The chain recombines TRBV30 with TRBJ2-2; D possibly corresponds to TRBD2 (7 bases). The CDR3 length is 15 residues. Germline V gene data show CDR1 as GTSNPN and CDR2 as SVGIG (reference sequence). V lost 3 bases, J lost 3 bases, and 14 bases lay in between. This CDR3 is CAWSRGGADTGELFF. As DNA, the CDR3 is TGTGCCTGGAGCCGTGGGGGGGCTGACACCGGGGAGCTGTTTTTT.

The chain is built from TRBV5-1 and TRBJ2-1; unclear D gene. V was shortened by 0 bases and J by 2 bases, with 9 bases between the two germline ends. Germline V gene data show CDR1 as SGHRS and CDR2 as YFSETQ. This CDR3 comprises 15 residues. This CDR3 is CASSLVRRTYNEQFF. The CDR3 nucleotides are TGCGCCAGCAGCTTGGTTCGCAGAACCTACAATGAGCAGTTCTTC.

The chain combines TRBV11-2 with TRBJ2-2; 12 bases agree with TRBD1. Looked up from germline, CDR1 is SGHAT and CDR2 is FQNNGV. Trimming took 3 bases from V and 4 from J; bases not matched to a gene: 6. The CDR3 is made up of 17 amino acids. The CDR3 nucleotides are TGTGCCAGCAGCTTTCCGGGACAGGGGGCTCGCACCGGGGAGCTGTTTTTT. Its translation: CASSFPGQGARTGELFF. Complete variable domain (other parts from reference TRBV11-2 and TRBJ2-2): EAGVAQSPRYKIIEKRQSVAFWCNPISGHATLYWYQQILGQGPKLLIQFQNNGVVDDSQLPKDRFSAERLKGVDSTLKIQPAKLEDSAVYLCASSFPGQGARTGELFFGEGSRLTVL.

CDR3: CASSLRDFNEKLFF. DNA of the CDR3: TGTGCCAGCAGCCTCCGGGACTTTAATGAAAAACTGTTTTTT. The chain uses TRBV7-8 and TRBJ1-4; TRBD1 might be the D (5 bases). Germline V gives CDR1 SGHVS, CDR2 FQNEAQ. The CDR3 has 14 amino acids. Trimming removed 5 bases at V and 4 bases at J, with 11 bases between. Drawing the rest from reference TRBV7-8 and TRBJ1-4, the complete variable domain is GAGVSQSPRYKVAKRGQDVALRCDPISGHVSLFWYQQALGQGPEFLTYFQNEAQLDKSGLPSDRFFAERPEGSVSTLKIQRTQQEDSAVYLCASSLRDFNEKLFFGSGTQLSVL.

V and J are TRBV4-1 and TRBJ2-5, with 7 bases fitting TRBD2. Trimming removed 5 bases from V and 4 bases from J; junction bases left unmatched: 10. The CDR3 is 15 amino acids. Germline lookup yields CDR1 MGHRA and CDR2 YSYEKL. The CDR3: CASSSPGLDGETQYF. DNA for the CDR3: TGCGCCAGCAGCTCACCCGGACTAGACGGAGAGACCCAGTACTTC.

The chain uses TRBV7-9 and TRBJ1-4, with 10 bases lining up with TRBD1. The CDR3 sequence is 14 residues long. Germline-derived CDR1 and CDR2 are SEHNR and FQNEAQ (reference sequence). V dropped 4 bases and J dropped 7; count of bases not matched to a gene: 3. Written as DNA, the CDR3 is TGTGCCAGCAGCTCCGGACAGGGGGTTGAAAAACTGTTTTTT. Translation: CASSSGQGVEKLFF. Variable domain in full (rest from reference TRBV7-9 and TRBJ1-4): DTGVSQNPRHKITKRGQNVTFRCDPISEHNRLYWYRQTLGQGPEFLTYFQNEAQLEKSRLLSDRFSAERPKGSFSTLEIQRTEQGDSAMYLCASSSGQGVEKLFFGSGTQLSVL.

The chain carries TRBV19 and TRBJ1-5; 8 positions agree with TRBD1. Germline CDR1 is LNHDA and CDR2 is SQIVND (reference sequence). The CDR3 is 18 residues long. Unmatched junction bases numbered 19, after V lost 7 bases and J lost 5 bases. The CDR3 DNA is TGTGCCAGTACCTCCTTAAAAGGGACAGGATTTGCCGATCAGCCCCAGCATTTT. It codes for CASTSLKGTGFADQPQHF.

In its sample, this clone is large. The chain couples TRBV7-6 to TRBJ1-2; D might be TRBD1 (5 bases). The germline V gene has CDR1 SGHVS and CDR2 FNYEAQ. The CDR3 is made up of 15 amino acids. V was cut by 1 base and J by 0 bases, with 9 bases left in between. The CDR3 DNA is TGTGCCAGCAGCTTAGGGGACTCTCCTAACTATGGCTACACCTTC. Its translation is CASSLGDSPNYGYTF.

This clone was recorded once. The V gene is TRBV7-2, the J gene TRBJ1-1; unclear D gene. This CDR3 contains 13 residues. The germline V gene encodes CDR1 SGHTA and CDR2 FQGNSA. Trimming stripped 6 bases from V and 5 bases from J, with 13 bases between. CDR3 loop: CASSPPPRTEAFF. CDR3 bases: TGTGCCAGCAGTCCCCCACCAAGAACTGAAGCTTTCTTT.

The gene calls are TRBV19 and TRBJ2-5; a possible D gene is TRBD1 (6 bases). Deletions cut 5 bases from V and 2 bases from J, with 15 bases between. The CDR3 extends over 15 amino acids. From germline, CDR1 is LNHDA and CDR2 SQIVND (reference sequence). Here the CDR3 DNA reads TGTGCCAGTAGTCTCAGGGGTGTACGGCAAGAGACCCAGTACTTC. The encoded protein is CASSLRGVRQETQYF. Filled out from reference TRBV19 and TRBJ2-5, the complete variable domain reads DGGITQSPKYLFRKEGQNVTLSCEQNLNHDAMYWYRQDPGQGLRLIYYSQIVNDFQKGDIAEGYSVSREKKESFPLTVTSAQKNPTAFYLCASSLRGVRQETQYFGPGTRLLVL.

V usage is TRBV7-9 and J usage is TRBJ2-7; D gene ambiguous. With 5 bases removed from V and 1 base from J, the gap between germline ends came to 3 bases. CDR3 length: 11 amino acids. CDR1 is SEHNR, CDR2 FQNEAQ, per germline (reference sequence). This CDR3 reads CASSPSYEQYF. The CDR3 coding sequence is TGTGCCAGCAGCCCGTCCTACGAGCAGTACTTC.

This clone showed up just once. This rearrangement joins TRBV21-1 to TRBJ2-4. TRBV21-1 is shown as a pseudogene. CDR3 length equals 13 residues. The CDR3 loop reads CASCRVIRPIQYF. The CDR3 DNA reads TGTGCCAGCTGTAGGGTAATCCGGCCCATTCAGTACTTC.

The chain has TRBV7-2 and TRBJ2-2; D is unresolved. Trimming stripped 2 bases from V and 5 bases from J, with 12 bases between. This CDR3 is 15 amino acids long. The germline V gene encodes CDR1 SGHTA and CDR2 FQGNSA. CDR3 loop: CASSLRGMGTGELFF. In nucleotides, the CDR3 is TGTGCCAGCAGCTTAAGAGGCATGGGGACCGGGGAGCTGTTTTTT.

J is TRBJ1-5 and V is TRBV6-5; D is unclear. Looked up from germline, CDR1 is MNHEY and CDR2 is SVGAGI. V lost 4 bases and J 6 bases, leaving 10 bases between the germline ends. CDR3 size: 13 residues. Here the CDR3 DNA reads TGTGCCAGCAGTTTTGTCCCGGGTCAGCCCCAGCATTTT. Residues: CASSFVPGQPQHF.

This clone has a handful of counts. The chain combines TRBV5-6 with TRBJ2-1; D remains ambiguous. Germline assignment: CDR1 SGHDT and CDR2 YYEEEE. V lost 2 bases and J lost 9, with 6 bases in between. This CDR3 has 11 amino acids. This CDR3 reads CASSFYGEQFF. In DNA, the CDR3 is TGTGCCAGCAGCTTTTATGGTGAGCAGTTCTTC.

V usage is TRBV5-1 and J usage is TRBJ2-1; D uncertain. The germline gives CDR1 SGHRS, CDR2 YFSETQ. The CDR3 sequence is 13 residues long. Trimming took off 0 bases at V and 3 bases at J, with 4 bases between the two ends. CDR3 DNA sequence: TGCGCCAGCAGCTTGGGGGACTACAATGAGCAGTTCTTC. It is translated as CASSLGDYNEQFF.

J is TRBJ2-5 and V is TRBV29-1; 8 bases map to TRBD2. The CDR3 has 15 residues. The trim removed 2 bases at V and 7 bases at J, leaving 12 bases unmatched. Per the germline V gene, CDR1 is SQVTM and CDR2 is ANQGSEA. This chain's CDR3 is CSVERAGGGMGTQYF. The DNA for the CDR3 is TGCAGCGTTGAAAGGGCGGGAGGAGGGATGGGGACCCAGTACTTC.

This rearrangement joins TRBV2 to TRBJ2-2, with TRBD1 matching over 11 bases. The V gene's germline CDR1 is SNHLY and CDR2 FYNNEI. V gave up 7 bases and J gave up 4 bases; unmatched junction bases: 2. The CDR3 consists of 14 residues. The CDR3 region is CASTGTGGTGELFF. For the CDR3, the DNA is TGTGCCAGCACCGGGACAGGGGGCACCGGGGAGCTGTTTTTT.